The 16 T cell receptor beta chains below were found in one sample sequenced in a study of OX40 agonist ivuxolimab in advanced cancers. TCRdb's copy holds only in-frame clones and misses some; the assay was immunoSEQ multiplex PCR. The table has approximately 84,000 clones, 89% seen once; the top ten hold less than 0.2%. This specimen consisted of CD4+ or CD8+ T cells sorted from blood, obtained in a trial of the OX40 agonist ivuxolimab. The source of these receptors is an adult with an advanced solid tumor such as melanoma, head and neck, liver or kidney cancer.

The J gene is TRBJ1-1, the V gene TRBV12-5; possibly TRBD1 for D (6 bases). Germline values: CDR1 LGHNT, CDR2 FRNRAP. Between the trimmed V and J ends, which lost 7 bases and 2 bases, there was a span of 23 bases. The CDR3 contains 17 residues. The CDR3 DNA reads TGTGCTAGTGCTCGTATTTCGCGGACAGACTTAAACACTGAAGCTTTCTTT. It encodes CASARISRTDLNTEAFF.

This chain links TRBV5-1 with TRBJ2-7; D is perhaps TRBD1 (5 bases). The CDR3 is 15 amino acids. Germline V gives CDR1 SGHRS, CDR2 YFSETQ. The V and J ends lost 5 bases and 6 bases respectively, with 21 bases between them. DNA of the CDR3: TGCGCCAGCAGTAAGGGGATCCCCCCATCGGGCGAGCAGTACGTC. Its translation: CASSKGIPPSGEQYV.

The genes are TRBV4-1 and TRBJ2-5, with 8 positions matching TRBD2. Germline CDR1 reads MGHRA; CDR2 reads YSYEKL. Trimming took 6 bases from V and 5 from J; bases not matched to a gene: 8. This CDR3 spans 14 amino acids. Here the CDR3 DNA reads TGCGCCAGCAGACAGGGACTAGGGGGGGAGACCCAGTACTTC. It translates to CASRQGLGGETQYF.

The rearrangement joins TRBV19 to TRBJ1-2, with TRBD1 identical over 8 bases. The germline gives CDR1 LNHDA, CDR2 SQIVND (reference sequence). The CDR3 runs 14 residues. The V and J ends lost 10 bases and 4 bases, in that order; junction bases with no gene match: 11. DNA of the CDR3: TGTGCCACCCGACAGGGGACGGTCCTCTATGGCTACACCTTC. Translating it yields CATRQGTVLYGYTF.

This clone was counted a single time. V gene TRBV5-6 combines with J gene TRBJ1-2; 9 bases line up with TRBD1. The CDR3 consists of 14 residues. Germline assignment: CDR1 SGHDT and CDR2 YYEEEE. The junction had 5 bases not matched to a gene; V was cut back by 4 bases and J by 4 bases. The CDR3 region is CASSRTGAIYGYTF. Written as DNA, the CDR3 is TGTGCCAGCAGCCGGACAGGGGCTATCTATGGCTACACCTTC.

The V and J genes are TRBV4-1 and TRBJ1-2, with D perhaps matching TRBD1 (5 bases). Germline lookup yields CDR1 MGHRA and CDR2 YSYEKL. The CDR3 spans 15 residues. V shed 5 bases and J shed 2 bases, with 15 bases lying between them. In DNA form, the CDR3 reads TGCGCCAGCAGCAGAAAAGGGGCTGTGAACTATGGCTACACCTTC. Protein: CASSRKGAVNYGYTF.

The rearrangement links TRBV5-1 to TRBJ2-3; D unresolved. Trimming pared 3 bases from V and 3 bases from J, leaving 11 bases between. Germline CDR1 and CDR2: SGHRS and YFSETQ. The CDR3 totals 14 residues. DNA for the CDR3: TGCGCCAGCAGCTCCAATCAGGTAACAGATACGCAGTATTTT. Translation: CASSSNQVTDTQYF.

This rearrangement joins TRBV7-8 to TRBJ2-7, with 12 bases fitting TRBD2. Trimming cost V 1 base and J 3 bases; bases outside gene matches: 7. The CDR3 length is 17 residues. CDR1 SGHVS and CDR2 FQNEAQ come from the germline V gene. The CDR3 spells CASSLGPTSGGIYEQYV. The CDR3 coding sequence is TGTGCCAGCAGCTTAGGACCCACTAGCGGGGGGATCTACGAGCAGTACGTC.

The genes are TRBV5-1 and TRBJ2-3; TRBD2 aligns across 14 bases. V shed 3 bases and J 4 bases; nucleotides not matched to a gene: 10. CDR1 is SGHRS and CDR2 is YFSETQ in the germline V gene. CDR3 length equals 18 residues. The CDR3 here is CASSSRRTSGRLADTQYF. The CDR3 DNA sequence: TGCGCCAGCAGCTCACGAAGGACTAGCGGGAGGTTGGCAGATACGCAGTATTTT.

J is TRBJ1-4 and V is TRBV30, with D possibly being TRBD1 (6 bases). CDR1 and CDR2 (germline): GTSNPN, SVGIG (reference sequence). V was shortened by 0 bases and J by 7 bases, with 15 bases between the two germline ends. The CDR3 loop spans 15 amino acids. The CDR3 bases are TGTGCCTGGAGTGTACCCAGGGGAGGTGGTGAAAAACTGTTTTTT. Its protein is CAWSVPRGGGEKLFF. The complete variable domain, with remaining parts taken from reference TRBV30 and TRBJ1-4, reads SQTIHQWPATLVQPVGSPLSLECTVEGTSNPNLYWYRQAAGRGLQLLFYSVGIGQISSEVPQNLSASRPQDRQFILSSKKLLLSDSGFYLCAWSVPRGGGEKLFFGSGTQLSVL.

The chain joins TRBV14 to TRBJ1-1; no clear D. The germline gives CDR1 SGHDN, CDR2 FVKESK. The CDR3 is 13 amino acids. Trimming removed 0 bases at V and 3 bases at J, with 5 bases between. CDR3 protein: CASSQDRDTEAFF. The CDR3 DNA reads TGTGCCAGCAGCCAAGACCGCGACACTGAAGCTTTCTTT.

This clone appeared a few times. The chain recombines TRBV7-2 with TRBJ2-1; a weak D match, TRBD2 (5 bases). The germline V gene encodes CDR1 SGHTA and CDR2 FQGNSA. The CDR3 is 15 amino acids. V dropped 5 bases and J dropped 0 bases, with 11 bases sitting between them. The CDR3 is CASSPKRDSYNEQFF. The CDR3 DNA reads TGTGCCAGCAGCCCTAAACGGGACTCCTACAATGAGCAGTTCTTC. Full variable domain (missing parts from reference TRBV7-2 and TRBJ2-1): GAGVSQSPSNKVTEKGKDVELRCDPISGHTALYWYRQSLGQGLEFLIYFQGNSAPDKSGLPSDRFSAERTGGSVSTLTIQRTQQEDSAVYLCASSPKRDSYNEQFFGPGTRLTVL.

The chain has TRBV9 and TRBJ1-5; possibly TRBD1 for D (5 bases). The germline gives CDR1 SGDLS, CDR2 YYNGEE. V dropped 0 bases and J dropped 6 bases, with 10 bases sitting between them. CDR3 length: 14 residues. CDR3 in amino acids: CASSVGAGSQPQHF. Written as DNA, the CDR3 is TGTGCCAGCAGCGTAGGTGCAGGGAGTCAGCCCCAGCATTTT.

This chain links TRBV23-1 with TRBJ2-1, with 9 bases aligning to TRBD1. TRBV23-1 is labeled an ORF, and its function is uncertain. Trimming removed 9 bases from V and 6 bases from J; junction bases left unmatched: 12. This CDR3 is 15 amino acids long. The CDR3 reads CASPPPGQGGNEQFF. For the CDR3, the DNA is TGCGCCAGTCCCCCCCCGGGACAGGGAGGCAATGAGCAGTTCTTC.

The chain joins TRBV4-1 to TRBJ2-4; D is perhaps TRBD1 (6 bases). Germline CDR1 and CDR2: MGHRA and YSYEKL. This CDR3 has 15 residues. V was cut by 5 bases and J by 0 bases, with 11 bases left in between. CDR3 region: CASSTGILAKNIQYF. The CDR3 DNA follows: TGCGCCAGCAGCACAGGGATACTAGCCAAAAACATTCAGTACTTC.

On this clone itself: Other nucleotide sequences in the sample specify the same CDR3. V and J are TRBV5-1 and TRBJ1-2; weak D call: TRBD1 (5 bases). The V end was cut by 1 base, the J end by 2 bases, with 9 bases between. This CDR3 has 14 amino acids. Germline V gives CDR1 SGHRS, CDR2 YFSETQ. The DNA of the CDR3 is TGCGCCAGCAGCTTGAATCGGGACAACTATGGCTACACCTTC. It specifies CASSLNRDNYGYTF. The full variable domain, with the rest looked up from reference TRBV5-1 and TRBJ1-2, is KAGVTQTPRYLIKTRGQQVTLSCSPISGHRSVSWYQQTPGQGLQFLFEYFSETQRNKGNFPGRFSGRQFSNSRSEMNVSTLELGDSALYLCASSLNRDNYGYTFGSGTRLTVV.